The next 31 T cell receptor beta chains were all read from a single sample in a study of low-dose radiotherapy and immunotherapy resistance in tumors (dated 2022 in TCRdb). Sequenced using an Illumina HiSeq 2500. First-strand cDNA was synthesized using Superscript III and a set of TRAV- and TRBV-specific primers, so that both TCRalpha and TCRbeta chains were covered. A roughly 19-cycle PCR with Phusion amplified the TCRs, pairing a constant-region primer with the adapter that was attached to the V primers. TCRdb took the public reads, trimmed them with fastp at Q25, ran MiXCR for clone calling and kept in-frame beta chains. Entries that share a CDR3 protein sequence are merged under the most common genes and DNA. The sample has approximately 90,000 distinct CDR3 sequences on record, roughly a sixth of them singletons. Clones ranked in the top ten supply 2.5% to 3.5% of the sample. Taken with the paper, the label for time point translates to: before trial treatment.

The material sequenced was PBMCs, taken before treatment. The receptor source for this set is a male donor with prostate cancer.

This clonotype was seen at least ten times. The J gene is TRBJ2-7, the V gene TRBV23-1; D uncertain. TRBV23-1 belongs to the ORF category, with a function that is uncertain. The V end was cut by 0 bases, the J end by 3 bases, with 18 bases between. The length of the CDR3 is 17 residues. The CDR3 region is CASSQSRKLRSLYEQYF. The DNA of the CDR3 is TGCGCCAGCAGTCAATCAAGGAAGCTCCGTAGCCTCTACGAGCAGTACTTC.

The chain couples TRBV11-2 to TRBJ2-3; possibly TRBD2 for D (6 bases). Germline-derived CDR1 and CDR2 are SGHAT and FQNNGV. V lost 3 bases and J lost 4, with 14 bases in between. The CDR3 spans 15 residues. The CDR3 DNA reads TGTGCCAGCAGCTTCCTGCGACTAGATGCAGATACGCAGTATTTT. This sequence encodes CASSFLRLDADTQYF.

In this sample, this clonotype turned up many times. The rearrangement joins TRBV18 to TRBJ2-5; D might be TRBD1 (5 bases). Germline CDR1 and CDR2: KGHSH and LQKENI. V gave up 2 bases and J gave up 3 bases, with 7 bases separating them. CDR3 length equals 13 residues. CDR3 in amino acids: CASSPRGKETQYF. The CDR3 DNA reads as TGTGCCAGCTCACCAAGGGGAAAAGAGACCCAGTACTTC.

CDR3 loop: CASSAGGASSTDTQYF. CDR3 DNA: TGTGCCAGCAGCGCTGGAGGCGCTTCTAGCACAGATACGCAGTATTTT. The chain couples TRBV7-8 to TRBJ2-3; D perhaps matches TRBD2 (5 bases). Germline CDR1 is SGHVS and CDR2 is FQNEAQ. There are 16 residues in the CDR3. V gave up 5 bases and J gave up 0 bases, with 15 bases separating them.

This clonotype was detected many times. This chain uses TRBV11-2 with TRBJ1-1; 8 nucleotides match TRBD1. Germline-derived CDR1 and CDR2 are SGHAT and FQNNGV. This CDR3 comprises 15 residues. V trimming: 7 bases; J trimming: 2 bases; junction bases outside the gene matches: 9. CDR3 in DNA: TGTGCCAGCACAGGGGGCGGCAGCAAAAACACTGAAGCTTTCTTT. This encodes CASTGGGSKNTEAFF. Using reference TRBV11-2 and TRBJ1-1 for the parts outside the CDR3, the full variable domain is EAGVAQSPRYKIIEKRQSVAFWCNPISGHATLYWYQQILGQGPKLLIQFQNNGVVDDSQLPKDRFSAERLKGVDSTLKIQPAKLEDSAVYLCASTGGGSKNTEAFFGQGTRLTVV.

Ten or more counts support this clonotype. The gene calls are TRBV5-6 and TRBJ2-7; perhaps D is TRBD1 or TRBD2 (5 bases each). Trimming pared 0 bases from V and 3 bases from J, leaving 13 bases between. This CDR3 has 15 residues. Germline V lookup: CDR1 SGHDT, CDR2 YYEEEE. The CDR3 DNA reads TGTGCCAGCAGCTTGGAACGGGGCGCTTTCTACGAGCAGTACTTC. Translating gives CASSLERGAFYEQYF.

This clonotype was observed at least ten times. The genes are TRBV27 and TRBJ2-5; TRBD1 is a possible D gene (6 bases). The CDR3 loop spans 15 amino acids. From germline, CDR1 is MNHEY and CDR2 SMNVEV (reference sequence). V gave up 5 bases and J gave up 4 bases, with 17 bases separating them. CDR3 bases: TGTGCCAGCAGTCCTACAGGGATTATAGGAGAGACCCAGTACTTC. Amino acids: CASSPTGIIGETQYF.

This clonotype was counted at least ten times. The chain uses TRBV7-8 and TRBJ2-5; no clear D. The germline V and J ends were trimmed by 7 bases and 3 bases, with 18 bases remaining between them. Germline V gene sequence: CDR1 SGHVS, CDR2 FQNEAQ. The CDR3 covers 15 residues. CDR3 nucleotide sequence: TGTGCCAGCACCTCGACGGGCTCACTTAAAGAGACCCAGTACTTC. It is translated as CASTSTGSLKETQYF.

This clonotype has ten or more counts. The chain uses TRBV6-2 or TRBV6-3 and TRBJ1-1; D unresolved. Germline lookup yields CDR1 MNHEY and CDR2 SVGEGT. The CDR3 consists of 13 residues. The V end was cut by 6 bases, the J end by 0 bases, with 8 bases between. CDR3 protein: CASSRPMNTEAFF. In DNA, the CDR3 is TGTGCCAGCAGCCGACCCATGAACACTGAAGCTTTCTTT.

This clonotype was seen many times. This rearrangement joins TRBV7-6 to TRBJ2-2; 9 bases match TRBD2. After removal of 0 bases from V and 1 base from J, the junction contained 6 bases not matched to a gene. Germline V gene sequence: CDR1 SGHVS, CDR2 FNYEAQ. This CDR3 spans 18 amino acids. CDR3 residues: CASSLALSGGLNTGELFF. The CDR3 DNA follows: TGTGCCAGCAGCTTAGCGCTTAGCGGGGGCCTGAACACCGGGGAGCTGTTTTTT.

In this sample, this clonotype turned up a few times. The V call is TRBV6-4, the J call TRBJ2-2; tentative D call: TRBD1 (5 bases). CDR3 length equals 15 residues. The germline V gene encodes CDR1 MRHNA and CDR2 SNTAGT. V was pared by 5 bases and J by 4 bases, with 14 bases between. The CDR3 bases are TGTGCCAGCAGTTCAGATACAGGTCCCACCGGGGAGCTGTTTTTT. Translated, it gives CASSSDTGPTGELFF.

This clonotype showed up many times. The chain recombines TRBV19 with TRBJ2-3; D might be TRBD1 (7 bases). There are 15 residues in the CDR3. CDR1 is LNHDA and CDR2 is SQIVND in the germline V gene (reference sequence). Trimming left V 1 base short and J 5 bases short, with 13 bases between. This CDR3 reads CASSIGNRGGDTQYF. The CDR3 DNA reads as TGTGCCAGTAGTATAGGTAACAGGGGAGGAGATACGCAGTATTTT. The complete variable domain, with remaining parts taken from reference TRBV19 and TRBJ2-3, reads DGGITQSPKYLFRKEGQNVTLSCEQNLNHDAMYWYRQDPGQGLRLIYYSQIVNDFQKGDIAEGYSVSREKKESFPLTVTSAQKNPTAFYLCASSIGNRGGDTQYFGPGTRLTVL.

This clonotype was recorded many times. The chain is built from TRBV5-6 and TRBJ1-1; unclear D gene. The CDR3 contains 16 residues. Trimming shortened V by 4 bases and J by 4 bases, and 20 bases separated the two germline ends. Per germline, CDR1 SGHDT and CDR2 YYEEEE. CDR3 DNA: TGTGCCAGCAGCCCCCTACCGACCCGGACGGGCACTGAAGCTTTCTTT. It encodes CASSPLPTRTGTEAFF.

The CDR3 DNA is TGTGCCAGCAGTATCACTCGCGGGGGGTACAATGAGCAGTTCTTC. This encodes CASSITRGGYNEQFF. J is TRBJ2-1 and V is TRBV28, with 8 nucleotides matching TRBD2. The length of the CDR3 is 15 residues. Germline CDR1 and CDR2: MDHEN and SYDVKM. After removal of 5 bases from V and 4 bases from J, the junction contained 7 bases not matched to a gene.

The V and J genes are TRBV7-9 and TRBJ2-1, with TRBD2 matching 9 bases. Per germline, CDR1 SEHNR and CDR2 FQNEAQ (reference sequence). This CDR3 has 17 residues. V was clipped by 4 bases and J by 4 bases; unmatched bases: 11. The CDR3 loop is CASSSGLARKEYNEQFF. CDR3 DNA: TGTGCCAGCAGCTCTGGACTAGCGCGTAAGGAATACAATGAGCAGTTCTTC.

This clonotype was found many times. The chain couples TRBV20-1 to TRBJ2-5; 8 nucleotides align to TRBD2. This CDR3 has 14 amino acids. From germline, CDR1 is DFQATT and CDR2 SNEGSKA (reference sequence). J was trimmed by 0 bases and V by 3 bases; bases with no gene match: 3. CDR3 DNA sequence: TGCAGTGCTAGGGCTAGCGGGTACCAAGAGACCCAGTACTTC. Translating it yields CSARASGYQETQYF.

In this sample, this clonotype turned up many times. V usage is TRBV29-1 and J usage is TRBJ1-5; D possibly corresponds to TRBD1 (5 bases). The CDR3 sequence is 13 residues long. Trimming took 4 bases from V and 2 from J, leaving 9 bases between them. From germline, CDR1 is SQVTM and CDR2 ANQGSEA. The CDR3: CSVGGVGNQPQHF. CDR3 sequence (DNA): TGCAGCGTTGGGGGCGTAGGCAATCAGCCCCAGCATTTT. Full variable domain (outside the CDR3, taken from reference TRBV29-1 and TRBJ1-5): SAVISQKPSRDICQRGTSLTIQCQVDSQVTMMFWYRQQPGQSLTLIATANQGSEATYESGFVIDKFPISRPNLTFSTLTVSNMSPEDSSIYLCSVGGVGNQPQHFGDGTRLSIL.

This clonotype has ten or more counts. The gene calls are TRBV28 and TRBJ2-3; D might be TRBD1 or TRBD2, each matching 5 bases. The germline gives CDR1 MDHEN, CDR2 SYDVKM. The V end lost 6 bases, the J end lost 5 bases, and 12 bases lay between the germline ends. The CDR3 contains 13 residues. The CDR3 coding sequence is TGTGCCAGCAGGGGGACCGGTGGAGATACGCAGTATTTT. Translated: CASRGTGGDTQYF.

Many counts were recorded for this clonotype. Relative to the germline gene, one junction end is altered; a read error may explain this. The rearrangement joins TRBV7-8 to TRBJ2-2, with a tentative D call TRBD2 (6 bases). The CDR3 contains 12 residues. Germline V gene lookup returns CDR1 SGHVS and CDR2 FQNEAQ. In DNA form, the CDR3 reads TGTGCCAGCAGCTTAGCGGCCGGGGGGCTGTTTTTT. As protein: CASSLAAGGLFF.

As for this clonotype: This may arise from a read error, as a much more abundant clone is one base away. The rearrangement uses TRBV7-9 and TRBJ2-2, with D perhaps TRBD2 (5 bases). The CDR3 consists of 14 residues. Per the germline V gene, CDR1 is SEHNR and CDR2 is FQNEAQ (reference sequence). CDR3 residues: CASRRTTNTGERFF. The CDR3 bases are TGTGCCAGCAGGCGAACCACGAACACCGGGGAGCGGTTTTTT.

This chain joins TRBV7-2 and TRBJ1-2; 9 bases match TRBD1. The V gene end was trimmed by 5 bases and the J gene end by 7 bases; junction bases not matched to a gene: 2. Germline lookup yields CDR1 SGHTA and CDR2 FQGNSA. The CDR3 length is 12 residues. The CDR3 loop is CASSRDRAGYTF. The CDR3 nucleotides read TGTGCCAGCAGCAGGGACAGGGCTGGCTACACCTTC.

This clonotype was counted ten times or more. The chain uses TRBV2 and TRBJ2-1; no definite D call. Germline V gene data show CDR1 as SNHLY and CDR2 as FYNNEI. Trimming stripped 3 bases from V and 7 bases from J, with 13 bases between. The CDR3 extends over 14 amino acids. The CDR3 loop is CASSDSSPSNEQFF. CDR3 in DNA: TGTGCCAGCAGTGACAGTTCCCCTTCGAATGAGCAGTTCTTC.

This clonotype was recorded many times. The gene calls are TRBV7-3 and TRBJ2-1; TRBD1 is a possible D gene (6 bases). The CDR3 consists of 13 residues. Germline CDR1 is SGHTA and CDR2 is FQGTGA. Trimming pared 6 bases from V and 12 bases from J, leaving 18 bases between. CDR3 in DNA: TGTGCCAGCAGTATCGGGATTGGGGGCGGGCAGTTCTTC. Translating gives CASSIGIGGGQFF.

Many counts were recorded for this clonotype. CDR3 DNA: TGTGCCAGCAGCTTGCTCAGAGATACGCAGTATTTT. This encodes CASSLLRDTQYF. The V call is TRBV5-4, the J call TRBJ2-3; D is unresolved. Germline lookup yields CDR1 SGHNT and CDR2 YYREEE (reference sequence). V was pared by 1 base and J by 5 bases, with 5 bases between. This CDR3 contains 12 residues.

The chain is built from TRBV7-2 and TRBJ2-5, with unresolved D. CDR1 is SGHTA and CDR2 is FQGNSA in the germline V gene. The CDR3 spans 12 residues. Trimming stripped 5 bases from V and 1 base from J, with 5 bases between. For the CDR3, the DNA is TGTGCCAGCAGCGCCCTCCAAGAGACCCAGTACTTC. Translating gives CASSALQETQYF.

In its sample, this clonotype was seen many times. The chain links TRBV12-3 or TRBV12-4 to TRBJ2-1, with 8 bases aligning to TRBD1. The CDR3 length is 14 residues. V lost 5 bases and J lost 7; bases outside the gene matches: 7. This chain's CDR3 is CASSPRGRVNEQFF. The DNA for the CDR3 is TGTGCCAGCAGTCCCAGGGGGCGAGTAAATGAGCAGTTCTTC.

This clonotype has ten or more counts. The chain recombines TRBV3-1 with TRBJ2-2; D may match TRBD1 or TRBD2 (5 bases each). Trimming cost V 4 bases and J 6 bases, with 9 bases left between them. Germline CDR1 LGHDT, CDR2 YNNKEL (reference sequence). This CDR3 has 13 residues. CDR3 bases: TGTGCCAGCAGCCCTGGGGGAGCCGGGGAGCTGTTTTTT. It specifies CASSPGGAGELFF.

This clonotype was counted a few times. The V call is TRBV12-3 or TRBV12-4, the J call TRBJ1-5; no reliable D call. This CDR3 spans 17 amino acids. V dropped 5 bases and J dropped 3 bases, with 20 bases sitting between them. The CDR3 DNA sequence: TGTGCCAGCAGTCCACCACGTAGGTTTAAGCCCAATCAGCCCCAGCATTTT. Translated: CASSPPRRFKPNQPQHF.

This clonotype occurred many times. The CDR3 here is CAWSTRDSPLHF. CDR3 nucleotide sequence: TGTGCCTGGAGTACCAGGGACTCACCCCTCCACTTT. The chain uses TRBV30 and TRBJ1-6, with a weak D call TRBD1 (5 bases). The CDR3 spans 12 residues. The V and J ends lost 2 bases and 10 bases respectively, with 9 bases between them. Per germline, CDR1 GTSNPN and CDR2 SVGIG (reference sequence). The variable domain in full, with the rest retrieved from reference TRBV30 and TRBJ1-6, is SQTIHQWPATLVQPVGSPLSLECTVEGTSNPNLYWYRQAAGRGLQLLFYSVGIGQISSEVPQNLSASRPQDRQFILSSKKLLLSDSGFYLCAWSTRDSPLHFGNGTRLTVT.

There are a few counts of this clonotype. Since a far larger clone is one base different, this is likely a read error. V and J are TRBV6-1 and TRBJ2-1, with a weak D call TRBD2 (5 bases). The V gene lost 2 bases and the J gene lost 10 bases, with 27 bases spanning the gap. Per germline, CDR1 MNHNS and CDR2 SASEGT. The CDR3 is 18 residues long. CDR3: CASSERREVSYRSYEQFF. CDR3 sequence (DNA): TGTGCCAGCAGTGAACGCCGGGAAGTTAGCTATCGCTCATACGAGCAGTTCTTC.

The table lists this clonotype with many counts. The V call is TRBV2, the J call TRBJ2-1; perhaps TRBD2 as D (7 bases). CDR3 length equals 15 residues. The V gene lost 10 bases and the J gene lost 2 bases, with 18 bases spanning the gap. Germline V lookup: CDR1 SNHLY, CDR2 FYNNEI. The CDR3 region is CATRGRVGAYNEQFF. Here the CDR3 DNA reads TGTGCCACGAGGGGGAGGGTAGGGGCCTACAATGAGCAGTTCTTC.